The 22 T cell receptor beta chains given below trace back to one sample, sequenced in a study of post-analysis software for immune sequencing data. Study-wide results and limits: Included in a set of five TRBV segments more frequent in patients than controls were TRBV5-6, TRBV5-1 and TRBV20-1.

The antigens of these receptors remain unknown. Tagging with unique molecular identifiers was a feature of the TCR beta cDNA libraries. TCRdb re-called the PCR reads through MiXCR, storing one row per CDR3 protein. The sample lists around 710,000 distinct CDR3 sequences; around 46% were seen once. Sequenced material: blood. These receptor sequences come from a girl under 18 with multiple sclerosis.

This clonotype appeared a few times. CDR3 sequence reads: CSVVQATYEQYF. CDR3 coding DNA: TGCAGCGTTGTACAGGCAACCTACGAGCAGTACTTC. J is TRBJ2-7 and V is TRBV29-1, with D perhaps matching TRBD1 (5 bases). Germline CDR1 is SQVTM and CDR2 is ANQGSEA. This CDR3 has 12 residues. The V end was cut by 4 bases, the J end by 2 bases, with 9 bases between.

Note on this clonotype: The junction does not match germline at one end; this may be a read error. The gene calls are TRBV20-1 and TRBJ2-1, with 7 nucleotides matching TRBD1. The CDR3 loop spans 14 amino acids. Per the germline V gene, CDR1 is DFQATT and CDR2 is SNEGSKA (reference sequence). CDR3 sequence reads: CSAPQPGQYNEQFF. CDR3 DNA: TGTAGTGCTCCTCAACCGGGACAGTACAATGAGCAGTTCTTC.

V usage is TRBV7-2 and J usage is TRBJ2-7, with a tentative D call TRBD1 (6 bases). Germline V gene lookup returns CDR1 SGHTA and CDR2 FQGNSA. The ends were cut back, 1 base at V and 2 bases at J, with 12 bases in the middle. CDR3 length: 15 amino acids. CDR3 DNA sequence: TGTGCCAGCAGCTTAGGGTGGACAGAAACCTACGAGCAGTACTTC. This sequence encodes CASSLGWTETYEQYF.

This clonotype has just a few counts. The V and J genes are TRBV30 and TRBJ1-2; 7 positions agree with TRBD1. Trimming took 8 bases from V and 4 from J; bases not matched to a gene: 13. CDR3 length: 14 residues. Germline V gene sequence: CDR1 GTSNPN, CDR2 SVGIG (reference sequence). The CDR3 coding sequence is TGTGCCGCCACAGGGGCCCGATCTCCCTATGGCTACACCTTC. Encoded protein: CAATGARSPYGYTF.

This clonotype appeared a few times. V usage is TRBV4-1 and J usage is TRBJ1-5; the match to TRBD1 covers 7 bases. The CDR3 contains 16 residues. Losses at the gene ends were 0 bases for V and 1 base for J; bases not matched to a gene: 3. The germline V gene encodes CDR1 MGHRA and CDR2 YSYEKL. Here the CDR3 DNA reads TGCGCCAGCAGCCAAGATCAGGGGGGGAGCAATCAGCCCCAGCATTTT. Protein: CASSQDQGGSNQPQHF.

The V gene is TRBV7-2, the J gene TRBJ2-5; TRBD2 aligns across 7 bases. The end of the DNA is better explained by TRBJ2-7, so the J call may be wrong. CDR3 length: 15 amino acids. Per germline, CDR1 SGHTA and CDR2 FQGNSA. In DNA, the CDR3 is TGTGCCAGCAGCGAAGAGGGCGGGGGCTCCTACGAGCAGTACTTC. It yields the protein CASSEEGGGSYEQYF.

This chain joins TRBV15 and TRBJ2-1; 12 positions match TRBD2. This CDR3 contains 20 residues. V dropped 1 base and J dropped 0; count of bases not matched to a gene: 10. Germline V CDR1 and CDR2: LNHNV, YYDKDF (reference sequence). The CDR3 DNA reads as TGTGCCACCAGCAGAGGCGGGCAGTGGACTAGCGGGATCTCCTACAATGAGCAGTTCTTC. It is translated as CATSRGGQWTSGISYNEQFF.

This sequence joins TRBV6-2 or TRBV6-3 and TRBJ2-7; perhaps TRBD1 as D (6 bases). This CDR3 comprises 14 residues. V was clipped by 5 bases and J by 4 bases, with 15 bases between them. Per germline, CDR1 MNHEY and CDR2 SVGEGT. The chain's CDR3 is CASSHRALGYEQYF. In DNA form, the CDR3 reads TGTGCCAGCAGTCACAGGGCCTTGGGTTACGAGCAGTACTTC.

The chain has TRBV5-1 and TRBJ2-7; D not certain. There are 13 residues in the CDR3. The germline V gene has CDR1 SGHRS and CDR2 YFSETQ. V dropped 2 bases and J dropped 2 bases, with 8 bases sitting between them. CDR3 sequence: CASSLEAPYEQYV. The CDR3 DNA reads TGCGCCAGCAGCTTAGAGGCCCCCTACGAGCAGTACGTC.

This chain links TRBV20-1 with TRBJ2-5; D gene unclear. Germline CDR1 is DFQATT and CDR2 is SNEGSKA (reference sequence). The CDR3 covers 12 residues. V was shortened by 7 bases and J by 2 bases, with 11 bases between the two germline ends. CDR3 bases: TGCAGTGTTCGAGGACCTCAAGAGACCCAGTACTTC. Translated: CSVRGPQETQYF.

The rearrangement uses TRBV12-3 or TRBV12-4 and TRBJ2-1; D is possibly TRBD1 (6 bases). This CDR3 has 16 residues. Between the trimmed V and J ends, which lost 7 bases and 0 bases, there was a span of 16 bases. DNA of the CDR3: TGTGCCAGCACCGGATACACAGGGAGCTCCTACAATGAGCAGTTCTTC. Its translation: CASTGYTGSSYNEQFF.

This clonotype was recorded a few times. The chain has TRBV7-2 and TRBJ2-5; TRBD2 matches at 7 bases. With V trimmed by 8 bases and J by 4 bases, 7 bases remained unmatched. The germline V gene has CDR1 SGHTA and CDR2 FQGNSA. This CDR3 spans 13 amino acids. The CDR3 nucleotides are TGTGCCAGCGGACTAGTAAGGGCAGAGACCCAGTACTTC. Its protein product is CASGLVRAETQYF. The variable domain in full, completed from reference TRBV7-2 and TRBJ2-5, reads GAGVSQSPSNKVTEKGKDVELRCDPISGHTALYWYRQSLGQGLEFLIYFQGNSAPDKSGLPSDRFSAERTGGSVSTLTIQRTQQEDSAVYLCASGLVRAETQYFGPGTRLLVL.

This sequence joins TRBV20-1 and TRBJ2-5, with TRBD2 matching over 12 bases. V lost 6 bases, J lost 2 bases, and 7 bases stayed unmatched. This CDR3 comprises 15 residues. Germline-derived CDR1 and CDR2 are DFQATT and SNEGSKA (reference sequence). CDR3 sequence reads: CSASPSGRVQETQYF. DNA of the CDR3: TGCAGTGCGAGTCCTAGCGGGAGGGTACAAGAGACCCAGTACTTC.

The chain couples TRBV5-1 to TRBJ2-3; 10 bases agree with TRBD2. J was trimmed by 0 bases and V by 2 bases; bases with no gene match: 3. Germline CDR1 reads SGHRS; CDR2 reads YFSETQ. The CDR3 loop spans 16 amino acids. The CDR3 DNA sequence: TGCGCCAGCAGCTTCAAGACTAGCGGGAGCACAGATACGCAGTATTTT. This gives the protein CASSFKTSGSTDTQYF.

This sequence joins TRBV7-9 and TRBJ2-3, with unresolved D. Trimming removed 5 bases at V and 0 bases at J, with 15 bases between. Germline CDR1 is SEHNR and CDR2 is FQNEAQ (reference sequence). The CDR3 consists of 16 residues. The CDR3 DNA reads as TGTGCCAGCAGCGTTCTTCAGGAGAAAAGCACAGATACGCAGTATTTT. This codes for CASSVLQEKSTDTQYF.

This chain links TRBV29-1 with TRBJ1-2; D unclear. The germline V and J ends were trimmed by 4 bases and 6 bases, with 6 bases remaining between them. Germline V CDR1 and CDR2: SQVTM, ANQGSEA. CDR3 size: 10 residues. CDR3 bases: TGCAGCGTTGCGCAAGATGGCTACACCTTC. This gives the protein CSVAQDGYTF.

This clonotype turned up a few times. The rearrangement links TRBV27 to TRBJ2-3, with a tentative D call TRBD1 (5 bases). The CDR3 has 15 amino acids. CDR1 MNHEY and CDR2 SMNVEV come from the germline V gene (reference sequence). Trimming left V 4 bases short and J 3 bases short, with 14 bases between. This CDR3 reads CASSYSTGSTDTQYF. CDR3 in DNA: TGTGCCAGCAGTTATAGCACAGGTAGTACAGATACGCAGTATTTT.

V is TRBV5-1 and J is TRBJ2-7, with 8 bases lining up with TRBD1. CDR1 SGHRS and CDR2 YFSETQ come from the germline V gene. V lost 4 bases to trimming and J lost 2 bases; unmatched junction nucleotides: 8. The CDR3 loop spans 15 amino acids. CDR3 region: CASSPVTTGAYEQYF. DNA of the CDR3: TGCGCCAGCAGCCCAGTAACGACAGGGGCCTACGAGCAGTACTTC.

V and J are TRBV29-1 and TRBJ2-7; D not resolved. CDR1 and CDR2 from the germline V gene are SQVTM and ANQGSEA. V gave up 5 bases and J gave up 4 bases, with 9 bases separating them. This CDR3 is built from 11 residues. CDR3 DNA sequence: TGCAGCGTTCGGAACTTATACGAGCAGTACTTC. It specifies CSVRNLYEQYF.

V usage is TRBV28 and J usage is TRBJ1-5, with TRBD1 identical over 8 bases. This CDR3 comprises 12 residues. J gave up 5 bases and V 11 bases, and 5 bases lay outside the gene matches. The germline V gene encodes CDR1 MDHEN and CDR2 SYDVKM. As DNA, the CDR3 is TGTGCCGGACAGGGAGGTGATCAGCCCCAGCATTTT. Amino acid sequence: CAGQGGDQPQHF. The whole variable domain, remainder taken from reference TRBV28 and TRBJ1-5, is DVKVTQSSRYLVKRTGEKVFLECVQDMDHENMFWYRQDPGLGLRLIYFSYDVKMKEKGDIPEGYSVSREKKERFSLILESASTNQTSMYLCAGQGGDQPQHFGDGTRLSIL.

The chain has TRBV12-3 or TRBV12-4 and TRBJ1-4; a weak D match, TRBD1 (6 bases). This CDR3 is 15 amino acids long. The V end was cut by 8 bases, the J end by 0 bases, with 13 bases between. The CDR3 here is CASGGTSTTNEKLFF. As DNA, the CDR3 is TGTGCCAGCGGGGGGACAAGTACAACTAATGAAAAACTGTTTTTT.

The genes are TRBV4-2 and TRBJ1-5; 9 bases match TRBD1. CDR3 length: 16 residues. V gave up 0 bases and J gave up 5 bases; unmatched junction bases: 5. Germline loops: CDR1 LGHNA, CDR2 YNFKEQ. The CDR3 protein is CASSQERDRVDQPQHF. The CDR3 DNA reads TGTGCCAGCAGCCAAGAAAGGGACAGGGTTGATCAGCCCCAGCATTTT.